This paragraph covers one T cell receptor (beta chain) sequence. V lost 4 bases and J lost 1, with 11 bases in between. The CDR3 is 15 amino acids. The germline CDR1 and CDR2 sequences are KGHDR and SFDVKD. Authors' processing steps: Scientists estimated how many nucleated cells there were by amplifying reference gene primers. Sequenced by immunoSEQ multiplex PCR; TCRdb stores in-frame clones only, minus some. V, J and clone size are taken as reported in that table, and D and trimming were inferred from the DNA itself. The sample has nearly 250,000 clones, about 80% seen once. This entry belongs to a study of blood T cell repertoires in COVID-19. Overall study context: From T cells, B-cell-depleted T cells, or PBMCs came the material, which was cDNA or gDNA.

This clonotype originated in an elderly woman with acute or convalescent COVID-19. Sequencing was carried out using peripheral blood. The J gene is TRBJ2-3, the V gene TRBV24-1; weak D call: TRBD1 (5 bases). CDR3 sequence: CATSEPGWGTDTQYF. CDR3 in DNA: TGTGCCACCAGTGAACCAGGGTGGGGCACAGATACGCAGTATTTT.